This note documents a single TCR beta chain sequence. What it recognizes is unknown. TCRdb keeps only in-frame clones here, not all; method: immunoSEQ multiplex PCR. This table holds about 12,000 clones, approximately 78% found once. This entry comes from a study of CD4 T cells in relation to SARS-CoV-2 and coronaviruses. Across the whole study: ViraFEST: roughly 10-day antigen culture of PBMCs, then TCR beta CDR3 sequencing. No peptide or an HIV-1 Nef peptide pool served as negative control.

CD4+ T cells from unexposed donors were obtained before the COVID-19 pandemic (2011-2018). CD4+ T cells were isolated from the cells after around 10 days of culture. Cells permitting, SARS-CoV-2 S/N and four cold-coronavirus spikes were tested on unexposed-donor CD4+ T cells. PBMCs were plated at two million per well in IL-2-containing medium. Sequencing used CD4+ T cells from PBMCs, cultured in vitro. This TCR was sampled from a human donor in good health.

The CDR3 protein is CASSLIKGTGNEQFF. CDR3 nucleotides: TGTGCCAGCAGCTTGATCAAAGGGACGGGGAATGAGCAGTTCTTC. The gene calls are TRBV11-2 and TRBJ2-1; either TRBD1 or TRBD2 may supply D (5 bases each). CDR3 length: 15 residues. Trimming took 3 bases from V and 7 from J, leaving 16 bases between them. CDR1 and CDR2 (germline): SGHAT, FQNNGV.